This T cell receptor (beta chain) derives from a study of technical replicates of blood from a few donors. There are 17 residues in the CDR3. Trimming took 6 bases from V and 6 from J, leaving 23 bases between them. CDR1 is SGHTA and CDR2 is FQGNSA in the germline V gene. Measured with immunoSEQ multiplex PCR; TCRdb has only the in-frame clones, and not every one. The sample lists 50,000 to 60,000 clones, roughly nine tenths seen once, with 3% to 4% in the top ten. The specimen sequenced was PBMCs. This clonotype was obtained from a human donor in good health. Some clones in this sample may be carry-over from other donors' samples. The V gene is TRBV7-2, the J gene TRBJ2-2; weak D call: TRBD2 (5 bases). This CDR3 reads CASRADPNPRGPGELFF. CDR3 DNA sequence: TGTGCCAGCAGAGCGGACCCCAACCCCCGGGGTCCCGGGGAGCTGTTTTTT.